These 17 T cell receptor beta chains share one sample of origin, sequenced in a study of cytomegalovirus exposure and HLA in healthy donors. This table comes from immunoSEQ multiplex PCR, and its TCRdb copy is limited to in-frame clones, with some not included. The table includes 150,000 to 200,000 clones, about 85% detected once. Sequenced material: PBMCs. These TCRs come from a man younger than 40 in good health and CMV-seropositive.

V is TRBV15 and J is TRBJ1-1, with D perhaps TRBD1 (5 bases). With 0 bases removed from V and 9 bases from J, the gap between germline ends came to 14 bases. Germline lookup yields CDR1 LNHNV and CDR2 YYDKDF (reference sequence). This CDR3 comprises 14 residues. The CDR3 here is CATSRDRGEGQAFF. The CDR3 region has the DNA TGTGCCACCAGCAGAGATCGCGGGGAGGGACAAGCTTTCTTT.

The gene calls are TRBV6-1 and TRBJ2-1; D possibly corresponds to TRBD1 (6 bases). V gave up 7 bases and J gave up 5 bases, with 12 bases separating them. The CDR3 is 13 amino acids. Germline V gene data show CDR1 as MNHNS and CDR2 as SASEGT. The CDR3 protein is CASTRGPDNEQFF. The CDR3 bases are TGTGCCAGCACCAGGGGTCCCGACAATGAGCAGTTCTTC.

V and J are TRBV7-2 and TRBJ2-3; 12 nucleotides line up with TRBD2. Germline-derived CDR1 and CDR2 are SGHTA and FQGNSA. The CDR3 runs to 17 residues. Unmatched junction bases numbered 6, after V lost 1 base and J lost 4 bases. The CDR3 nucleotides read TGTGCCAGCAGCTTAGGGCTAGCGGGGGGGCGGTCAGATACGCAGTATTTT. It yields the protein CASSLGLAGGRSDTQYF.

The chain couples TRBV5-1 to TRBJ2-3, with 7 nucleotides matching TRBD1. Germline CDR1 reads SGHRS; CDR2 reads YFSETQ. The length of the CDR3 is 16 residues. The trim removed 2 bases at V and 2 bases at J, leaving 8 bases unmatched. The CDR3 here is CASSFGYDRDTDTQYF. Written as DNA, the CDR3 is TGCGCCAGCAGCTTCGGATACGACAGGGACACAGATACGCAGTATTTT.

V and J are TRBV4-2 and TRBJ2-3; TRBD2 is a possible D gene (5 bases). Germline values: CDR1 LGHNA, CDR2 YNFKEQ. With 4 bases removed from V and 2 bases from J, the gap between germline ends came to 10 bases. The CDR3 has 14 residues. CDR3 DNA: TGTGCCAGCAGCCCCCGGGAATACACAGATACGCAGTATTTT. It specifies CASSPREYTDTQYF.

This chain uses TRBV20-1 with TRBJ2-7; D unclear. Germline-derived CDR1 and CDR2 are DFQATT and SNEGSKA (reference sequence). Trimming pared 5 bases from V and 3 bases from J, leaving 8 bases between. The CDR3 consists of 11 residues. In nucleotides, the CDR3 is TGCAGTGCTGGCCATTACTACGAGCAGTACTTC. Its protein product is CSAGHYYEQYF.

The V call is TRBV6-6, the J call TRBJ1-4; 7 bases are shared with TRBD1. CDR1 and CDR2 (germline): MNHNY, SVGAGI (reference sequence). The J segment lost 7 bases and the V segment lost 6 bases, leaving 11 bases of the junction unmatched. The CDR3 runs to 15 residues. The CDR3: CASRLEQGWSEKLFF. The CDR3 nucleotides are TGTGCCAGCAGACTAGAACAGGGGTGGAGTGAAAAACTGTTTTTT.

The V gene is TRBV7-9, the J gene TRBJ2-1; no definite D call. This CDR3 comprises 15 residues. CDR1 and CDR2 (germline): SEHNR, FQNEAQ (reference sequence). The V and J ends lost 1 base and 3 bases respectively, with 10 bases between them. The DNA for the CDR3 is TGTGCCAGCAGCTTAGGCGGCCAGAGCTACAATGAGCAGTTCTTC. Translating it yields CASSLGGQSYNEQFF.

The rearrangement uses TRBV11-3 and TRBJ1-1; no definite D call. This CDR3 has 15 residues. The V end lost 0 bases, the J end lost 5 bases, and 13 bases lay between the germline ends. The germline gives CDR1 SGHNT, CDR2 YENEEA. CDR3 DNA sequence: TGTGCCAGCAGCTTAGATGCCTTACCGGGTACTGAAGCTTTCTTT. Protein: CASSLDALPGTEAFF.

The CDR3, as DNA: TGTGCCAGCAGCTTTGGACAGGGGCCTTATAGCAATCAGCCCCAGCATTTT. Amino acid sequence: CASSFGQGPYSNQPQHF. The rearrangement uses TRBV7-9 and TRBJ1-5, with 9 bases fitting TRBD1. Germline CDR1 reads SEHNR; CDR2 reads FQNEAQ (reference sequence). With V trimmed by 3 bases and J by 0 bases, 6 bases remained unmatched. The CDR3 extends over 17 amino acids.

V and J are TRBV9 and TRBJ1-1; 7 nucleotides match TRBD1. CDR1 and CDR2 (germline): SGDLS, YYNGEE. J gave up 0 bases and V 5 bases, and 10 bases lay outside the gene matches. The CDR3 is 16 amino acids. The CDR3 is CASRLTGASMNTEAFF. The CDR3 region has the DNA TGTGCCAGCAGACTCACAGGGGCGTCAATGAACACTGAAGCTTTCTTT. Complete variable domain (other parts from reference TRBV9 and TRBJ1-1): DSGVTQTPKHLITATGQRVTLRCSPRSGDLSVYWYQQSLDQGLQFLIQYYNGEERAKGNILERFSAQQFPDLHSELNLSSLELGDSALYFCASRLTGASMNTEAFFGQGTRLTVV.

The chain couples TRBV19 to TRBJ1-2, with 7 bases matching TRBD1. Germline trimming cut 5 bases from V and 7 bases from J; bases unmatched to any gene: 13. The CDR3 sequence is 15 residues long. Germline V lookup: CDR1 LNHDA, CDR2 SQIVND (reference sequence). In DNA form, the CDR3 reads TGTGCCAGTAGTCACGCCACGGACAGGATAGGTGGCTACACCTTC. Translating gives CASSHATDRIGGYTF.

The chain joins TRBV7-2 to TRBJ2-3, with a weak D call TRBD1 (5 bases). Trimming took off 2 bases at V and 0 bases at J, with 12 bases between the two ends. CDR3 length: 16 amino acids. In germline, CDR1 is SGHTA, CDR2 FQGNSA. DNA for the CDR3: TGTGCCAGCAGCTTATATAGGGGTGGCAGCACAGATACGCAGTATTTT. Amino acids: CASSLYRGGSTDTQYF. The full variable domain, rest sourced from reference TRBV7-2 and TRBJ2-3, is GAGVSQSPSNKVTEKGKDVELRCDPISGHTALYWYRQSLGQGLEFLIYFQGNSAPDKSGLPSDRFSAERTGGSVSTLTIQRTQQEDSAVYLCASSLYRGGSTDTQYFGPGTRLTVL.

The chain is built from TRBV7-2 and TRBJ1-3; 8 nucleotides match TRBD1. Germline V CDR1 and CDR2: SGHTA, FQGNSA. The CDR3 is 17 amino acids. Trimming at V came to 1 base and at J to 1 base, leaving 6 bases not matched to a gene. CDR3 bases: TGTGCCAGCAGCTTAGGGCTCCAGGGGGCGTCTGGAAACACCATATATTTT. The encoded protein is CASSLGLQGASGNTIYF.

This chain joins TRBV7-9 and TRBJ1-4, with D unresolved. Per the germline V gene, CDR1 is SEHNR and CDR2 is FQNEAQ (reference sequence). Trimming took off 4 bases at V and 8 bases at J, with 17 bases between the two ends. CDR3 length: 15 amino acids. The DNA of the CDR3 is TGTGCCAGCAGCTACGCCGGGTCGAGCACGGAAAAACTGTTTTTT. Translating it yields CASSYAGSSTEKLFF.

This clone has a single count. The chain carries TRBV27 and TRBJ1-2; 11 bases are a match to TRBD1. The V gene end was trimmed by 5 bases and the J gene end by 3 bases; junction bases not matched to a gene: 14. The germline V gene encodes CDR1 MNHEY and CDR2 SMNVEV (reference sequence). This CDR3 has 18 residues. This CDR3 is CASSRTNPGTGGYYGYTF. The CDR3 DNA follows: TGTGCCAGCAGTCGAACTAATCCCGGGACAGGGGGGTACTATGGCTACACCTTC.

This chain uses TRBV7-9 with TRBJ2-5, with D unclear. The V end lost 3 bases, the J end lost 5 bases, and 13 bases lay between the germline ends. Germline V gene lookup returns CDR1 SEHNR and CDR2 FQNEAQ (reference sequence). CDR3 size: 14 residues. CDR3 amino acids: CASSLRHSPETQYF. The CDR3, as DNA: TGTGCCAGCAGCTTGAGACATTCGCCGGAGACCCAGTACTTC.